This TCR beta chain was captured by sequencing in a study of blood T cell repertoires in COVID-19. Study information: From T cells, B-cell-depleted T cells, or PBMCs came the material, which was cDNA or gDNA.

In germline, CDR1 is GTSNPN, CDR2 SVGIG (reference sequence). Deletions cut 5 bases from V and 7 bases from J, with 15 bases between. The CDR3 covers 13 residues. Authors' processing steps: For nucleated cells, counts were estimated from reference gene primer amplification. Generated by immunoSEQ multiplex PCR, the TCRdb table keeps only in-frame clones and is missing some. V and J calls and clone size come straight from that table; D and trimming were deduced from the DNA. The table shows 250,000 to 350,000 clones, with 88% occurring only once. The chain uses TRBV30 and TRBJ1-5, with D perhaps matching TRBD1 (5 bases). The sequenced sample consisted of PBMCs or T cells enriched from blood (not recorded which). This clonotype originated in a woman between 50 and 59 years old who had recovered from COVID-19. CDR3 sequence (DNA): TGTGCCTGGGGAGGGAGGGACCAACAGCCCCAGCATTTT. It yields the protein CAWGGRDQQPQHF.